Below, 10 T cell receptor beta chains from the same sample are listed, as sequenced in a study of radiotherapy plus CTLA-4 blockade in lung cancer. The protocol was immunoSEQ multiplex PCR, while the TCRdb copy is restricted to in-frame clones and leaves out a portion. The sample has 60,000 to 70,000 clones; approximately 83% are singletons. The sample consisted of peripheral blood, taken from a patient treated with radiotherapy plus ipilimumab. These receptors came from a human donor with non-small cell lung cancer who had a partial response to radiotherapy plus ipilimumab.

V is TRBV27 and J is TRBJ2-7; 9 bases line up with TRBD2. Germline V CDR1 and CDR2: MNHEY, SMNVEV (reference sequence). V lost 3 bases and J lost 7; bases outside the gene matches: 13. The CDR3 has 16 residues. CDR3 residues: CASSFTGGRAHREQYF. The CDR3 nucleotides are TGTGCCAGCAGTTTTACGGGCGGGAGGGCCCATCGGGAGCAGTACTTC.

The rearrangement joins TRBV5-1 to TRBJ2-5; D is ambiguous. The germline V gene has CDR1 SGHRS and CDR2 YFSETQ. The V end lost 0 bases, the J end lost 0 bases, and 9 bases lay between the germline ends. The CDR3 sequence is 15 residues long. CDR3 DNA: TGCGCCAGCAGCTTGGCCGCGGCGTACCAAGAGACCCAGTACTTC. Amino acid sequence: CASSLAAAYQETQYF.

CDR3 region: CASSPHVLENYGYTF. CDR3 nucleotides: TGTGCCAGCAGTCCGCACGTACTCGAGAACTATGGCTACACCTTC. The chain recombines TRBV6-1 with TRBJ1-2; D is unresolved. V lost 5 bases to trimming and J lost 2 bases, with 15 bases between them. The CDR3 loop spans 15 amino acids. The germline CDR1 and CDR2 sequences are MNHNS and SASEGT.

This chain joins TRBV27 and TRBJ1-1; TRBD1 aligns across 12 bases. The CDR3 is made up of 15 amino acids. CDR1 is MNHEY and CDR2 is SMNVEV in the germline V gene (reference sequence). V was clipped by 3 bases and J by 10 bases; unmatched bases: 9. The CDR3 region has the DNA TGTGCCAGCAGTTTCTCCCCGGGACAGGGGGCGGGAGCTTTCTTT. Encoded protein: CASSFSPGQGAGAFF.

This chain connects TRBV11-2 to TRBJ2-1, with TRBD2 identical over 14 bases. The V gene's germline CDR1 is SGHAT and CDR2 FQNNGV. The CDR3 runs 19 residues. After removal of 5 bases from V and 1 base from J, the junction contained 10 bases not matched to a gene. DNA for the CDR3: TGTGCCAGCAGCGAGACTAGCGGGAGGGCGGTTGGATCCTACAATGAGCAGTTCTTC. This sequence encodes CASSETSGRAVGSYNEQFF.

This clone was observed a handful of times. J is TRBJ1-3 and V is TRBV11-2; D is uncertain. Trimming pared 5 bases from V and 0 bases from J, leaving 14 bases between. CDR1 and CDR2 (germline): SGHAT, FQNNGV. The CDR3 spans 16 residues. The CDR3 DNA reads as TGTGCCAGCAGCGACGCCCGGGTTAACTCTGGAAACACCATATATTTT. This codes for CASSDARVNSGNTIYF. Full variable domain (rest looked up from reference TRBV11-2 and TRBJ1-3): EAGVAQSPRYKIIEKRQSVAFWCNPISGHATLYWYQQILGQGPKLLIQFQNNGVVDDSQLPKDRFSAERLKGVDSTLKIQPAKLEDSAVYLCASSDARVNSGNTIYFGEGSWLTVV.

The genes are TRBV2 and TRBJ2-1; D might be TRBD2 (5 bases). The germline V gene encodes CDR1 SNHLY and CDR2 FYNNEI. Trimming cost V 6 bases and J 0 bases, with 9 bases left between them. This CDR3 has 14 residues. CDR3: CASRRTPSYNEQFF. In DNA, the CDR3 is TGTGCCAGCAGGCGGACTCCCTCCTACAATGAGCAGTTCTTC.

The chain has TRBV5-1 and TRBJ2-2; 7 bases line up with TRBD2. The CDR3 runs to 15 residues. The junction had 6 bases not matched to a gene; V was cut back by 6 bases and J by 1 base. Looked up from germline, CDR1 is SGHRS and CDR2 is YFSETQ. CDR3 nucleotides: TGCGCCAGCAACCCTTCTAGCGGGAACACCGGGGAGCTGTTTTTT. It codes for CASNPSSGNTGELFF.

This sequence joins TRBV28 and TRBJ1-4, with D perhaps TRBD1 (5 bases). Trimming took 4 bases from V and 0 from J, leaving 9 bases between them. CDR3 length equals 15 residues. Germline-derived CDR1 and CDR2 are MDHEN and SYDVKM. The CDR3 DNA is TGTGCCAGCAGTTCATACAGGACAACTAATGAAAAACTGTTTTTT. Amino acids: CASSSYRTTNEKLFF.

This CDR3 is CASSFAPGGTREETQYF. The CDR3 DNA follows: TGCGCCAGCAGCTTCGCCCCGGGGGGGACAAGGGAGGAGACCCAGTACTTC. The J gene is TRBJ2-5, the V gene TRBV5-1, with 8 bases matching TRBD2. The CDR3 has 17 amino acids. With 2 bases clipped from V and 5 bases from J, the junction kept 14 bases outside the gene matches. CDR1 and CDR2 from the germline V gene are SGHRS and YFSETQ.